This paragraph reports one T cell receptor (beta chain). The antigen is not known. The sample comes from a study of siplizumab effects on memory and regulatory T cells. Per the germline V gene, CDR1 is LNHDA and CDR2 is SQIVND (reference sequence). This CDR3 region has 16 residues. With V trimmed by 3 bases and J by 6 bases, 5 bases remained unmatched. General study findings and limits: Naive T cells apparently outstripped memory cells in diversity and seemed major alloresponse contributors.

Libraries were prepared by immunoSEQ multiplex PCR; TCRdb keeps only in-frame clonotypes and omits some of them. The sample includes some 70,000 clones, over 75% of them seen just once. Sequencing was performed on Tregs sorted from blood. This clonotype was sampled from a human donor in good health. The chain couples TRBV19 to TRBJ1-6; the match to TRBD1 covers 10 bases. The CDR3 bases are TGTGCCAGTAGTATTTCCGGGACAGGGGTTAATTCACCCCTCCACTTT. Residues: CASSISGTGVNSPLHF.